Sequencing of this TCR beta chain was carried out in a study of blood T cell repertoires in COVID-19. Turning to the study itself: The samples span acute and convalescent COVID-19 from the United States, Italy and Spain. Sources were T cells, B-cell-depleted T cells, or PBMCs; the material itself was cDNA or gDNA.

Original processing methods: Amplified reference gene primers provided the basis for estimating nucleated cell counts. This table comes from immunoSEQ multiplex PCR, and its TCRdb copy is limited to in-frame clones, with some not included. For V, J and clone size, that table is used; D and trimming come from the DNA. The data show around 200,000 clones, about 82% seen once. Assignments of participants to cohorts depended upon their own reported clinical history. CDR1 SEHNR and CDR2 FQNEAQ come from the germline V gene (reference sequence). The CDR3 spans 13 residues. V lost 0 bases to trimming and J lost 4 bases, with 7 bases between them.

Sequencing used PBMCs or T cells enriched from blood (not recorded which). The TCR was taken from a man aged 35-49 years with acute COVID-19. The rearrangement links TRBV7-9 to TRBJ2-7, with D perhaps matching TRBD2 (6 bases). In DNA form, the CDR3 reads TGTGCCAGCAGCTTAGCGGCGGGATACGAGCAGTACTTC. This codes for CASSLAAGYEQYF.